The 15 T cell receptor beta chains in this list originate from one sample, sequenced in a study of cytomegalovirus exposure and HLA in healthy donors. 13 Jbeta primers and 60 Vbeta primers were used for the PCR. Assay: immunoSEQ multiplex PCR; the TCRdb copy retains only in-frame clones and omits some. The table for this sample gives 65,000 to 80,000 clones. The sample comprised PBMCs. Receptor source: a female donor in good health and CMV-seropositive.

The chain recombines TRBV29-1 with TRBJ2-7; tentatively, D is TRBD2 (6 bases). Trimming left V 5 bases short and J 0 bases short, with 14 bases between. Looked up from germline, CDR1 is SQVTM and CDR2 is ANQGSEA. This CDR3 is built from 14 residues. CDR3 bases: TGCAGCGTTAAAACGGTCGGGAGCTCCTACGAGCAGTACTTC. This codes for CSVKTVGSSYEQYF.

This chain joins TRBV6-1 and TRBJ2-3, with D tentatively TRBD2 (5 bases). V lost 7 bases and J lost 4, with 12 bases in between. The CDR3 has 13 residues. Germline V gene data show CDR1 as MNHNS and CDR2 as SASEGT. CDR3 in amino acids: CASKEGVSDTQYF. The CDR3 nucleotides read TGTGCCAGCAAAGAGGGAGTATCAGATACGCAGTATTTT.

This chain connects TRBV5-1 to TRBJ2-5, with D possibly matching TRBD2 (5 bases). Germline values: CDR1 SGHRS, CDR2 YFSETQ. There are 15 residues in the CDR3. Trimming left V 4 bases short and J 0 bases short, with 13 bases between. The DNA of the CDR3 is TGCGCCAGCAGCGGAGGCTGGACGGACCAAGAGACCCAGTACTTC. It specifies CASSGGWTDQETQYF.

CDR3 sequence (DNA): TGTGCCAGCAGTGAAGTTGGGGGCGAACGCGCTGGCTACACCTTC. This codes for CASSEVGGERAGYTF. The genes are TRBV6-1 and TRBJ1-2, with D possibly TRBD1 on 6 matching bases. CDR1 and CDR2 from the germline V gene are MNHNS and SASEGT. Trimming took off 1 base at V and 7 bases at J, with 16 bases between the two ends. The CDR3 is 15 amino acids.

The chain carries TRBV6-5 and TRBJ1-2; the D gene is possibly TRBD1 (5 bases). Germline V gene lookup returns CDR1 MNHEY and CDR2 SVGAGI. With 0 bases removed from V and 3 bases from J, the gap between germline ends came to 11 bases. The CDR3 is 15 residues long. Here the CDR3 DNA reads TGTGCCAGCAGTTACTCGATTGGGGGGGACTATGGCTACACCTTC. Its translation is CASSYSIGGDYGYTF.

The V call is TRBV2, the J call TRBJ2-7, with D unclear. This CDR3 spans 13 amino acids. The V gene lost 10 bases and the J gene lost 0 bases, with 13 bases spanning the gap. Germline CDR1 reads SNHLY; CDR2 reads FYNNEI. The CDR3 here is CATFGPPSYEQYF. As DNA, the CDR3 is TGTGCCACCTTCGGTCCCCCCTCCTACGAGCAGTACTTC.

This CDR3 is CASSLNSLYSNQPQHF. The CDR3 nucleotides read TGTGCCAGCAGTTTAAACAGTTTATATAGCAATCAGCCCCAGCATTTT. V gene TRBV28 combines with J gene TRBJ1-5; D is ambiguous. Trimming removed 2 bases at V and 0 bases at J, with 11 bases between. In germline, CDR1 is MDHEN, CDR2 SYDVKM. The CDR3 runs 16 residues.

The chain couples TRBV4-2 to TRBJ1-5, with D perhaps TRBD1 (6 bases). Germline V gene lookup returns CDR1 LGHNA and CDR2 YNFKEQ. The CDR3 runs 14 residues. Trimming stripped 0 bases from V and 9 bases from J, with 12 bases between. The CDR3 sequence: CASSQDGGTRPQHF. DNA for the CDR3: TGTGCCAGCAGCCAAGATGGTGGGACAAGGCCCCAGCATTTT.

V usage is TRBV5-1 and J usage is TRBJ2-1; no clear D gene. V gave up 2 bases and J gave up 5 bases, with 2 bases separating them. The length of the CDR3 is 11 residues. From germline, CDR1 is SGHRS and CDR2 YFSETQ. The CDR3 is CASSFNNEQFF. In nucleotides, the CDR3 is TGCGCCAGCAGCTTCAACAATGAGCAGTTCTTC.

The genes are TRBV28 and TRBJ2-1, with 7 bases fitting TRBD2. Germline V gene data show CDR1 as MDHEN and CDR2 as SYDVKM. CDR3 length: 15 amino acids. The V segment lost 3 bases and the J segment 4 bases; nucleotides outside the gene matches: 6. The CDR3 region is CASSLREGGYNEQFF. Here the CDR3 DNA reads TGTGCCAGCAGTTTGAGGGAGGGCGGATACAATGAGCAGTTCTTC. Full variable domain (rest looked up from reference TRBV28 and TRBJ2-1): DVKVTQSSRYLVKRTGEKVFLECVQDMDHENMFWYRQDPGLGLRLIYFSYDVKMKEKGDIPEGYSVSREKKERFSLILESASTNQTSMYLCASSLREGGYNEQFFGPGTRLTVL.

CDR3 DNA: TGTGCCAGCAGTCCTCAGGGGGCCTACGAGCAGTACTTC. Protein product: CASSPQGAYEQYF. The rearrangement uses TRBV9 and TRBJ2-7, with TRBD1 identical over 7 bases. The trim removed 5 bases at V and 2 bases at J, leaving 4 bases unmatched. The length of the CDR3 is 13 residues. Germline V gene data show CDR1 as SGDLS and CDR2 as YYNGEE.

The chain recombines TRBV4-3 with TRBJ2-1; TRBD2 aligns across 8 bases. Looked up from germline, CDR1 is LGHNA and CDR2 is YSLEER. The CDR3 has 14 amino acids. V lost 3 bases, J lost 8 bases, and 6 bases stayed unmatched. The CDR3 coding sequence is TGCGCCAGCAGCCAGCAGACTAGCGCGGATGAGCAGTTCTTC. Translated, it gives CASSQQTSADEQFF.

The rearrangement links TRBV6-5 to TRBJ1-4, with 7 bases matching TRBD1. This CDR3 spans 13 amino acids. J lost 6 bases, V lost 6 bases, and 4 bases had no gene match. Germline lookup yields CDR1 MNHEY and CDR2 SVGAGI. The CDR3 spells CASRFGTDEKLFF. CDR3 in DNA: TGTGCCAGCAGGTTCGGGACAGATGAAAAACTGTTTTTT.

The chain combines TRBV6-5 with TRBJ1-2; D gene unclear. The CDR3 totals 13 residues. With 5 bases removed from V and 5 bases from J, the gap between germline ends came to 12 bases. Germline values: CDR1 MNHEY, CDR2 SVGAGI. The DNA of the CDR3 is TGTGCCAGCAGTAACGGCAGGCTTTATGGCTACACCTTC. Translation gives CASSNGRLYGYTF.

The rearrangement links TRBV5-1 to TRBJ1-2; TRBD1 aligns across 7 bases. The V gene's germline CDR1 is SGHRS and CDR2 YFSETQ. The CDR3 is made up of 15 amino acids. V shed 0 bases, J shed 2 bases, and the junction held 4 bases outside the gene matches. CDR3 loop: CASSLEGQLNYGYTF. In DNA, the CDR3 is TGCGCCAGCAGCTTGGAGGGACAGCTCAACTATGGCTACACCTTC.